This is a list of T cell receptor beta chains from one sample in a study of blood T cell repertoires in COVID-19. Method: immunoSEQ multiplex PCR; TCRdb's copy keeps in-frame clones and lacks some. The sample lists fewer than 150,000 clones, over 80% occurring once. Specimen: PBMCs or T cells enriched from blood (not recorded which). The receptor source for this set is a man aged 25 to 45 who had recovered from COVID-19. Both conserved end residues are part of each CDR3. D genes are given only for firm matches. Part of the rows lack a size; the others show once, few, many or a class for expanded clones.

>.|TRBV18|TRBD2|TRBJ2-1
CASSPAGWGGNNEQFF
TGTGCCAGCTCACCCGCTGGGTGGGGGGGAAACAATGAGCAGTTCTTC
>.|TRBV2|TRBD1|TRBJ1-6
CASGRDSSSYNSPLHF
TGTGCCAGCGGCCGGGACAGCAGCTCCTATAATTCACCCCTCCACTTT
>.|TRBV5-1|TRBD2|TRBJ2-2
CASRAGLVNTGELFF
TGCGCCAGCAGGGCGGGACTAGTGAACACCGGGGAGCTGTTTTTT
>.|TRBV3-1/TRBV3-2|TRBD1|TRBJ1-1
CASSRTGIAEAFF
TGTGCCAGCAGCCGGACAGGGATCGCTGAAGCTTTCTTT
>few|TRBV5-1|TRBD1|TRBJ1-1
CASRPIGTGVTEAFF
TGCGCCAGCAGACCTATCGGGACAGGGGTCACTGAAGCTTTCTTT
>.|TRBV4-2|TRBD2|TRBJ2-3
CASSQGVAGRGSGGGNTQYF
TGTGCCAGCAGCCAAGGGGTGGCCGGGCGGGGTAGCGGGGGGGGAAATACGCAGTATTTT
>.|TRBV7-9|.|TRBJ1-2
CASSLAVFGDGYTF
TGTGCCAGCAGCTTAGCGGTTTTCGGGGATGGCTACACCTTC
>.|TRBV6-1|.|TRBJ1-5
CASSEFRGGISNQPQHF
TGTGCCAGCAGTGAATTTAGGGGGGGGATCTCCAATCAGCCCCAGCATTTT
>once|TRBV6-4|TRBD1|TRBJ1-2
CASSPQGGVGGYTF
TGTGCCAGCAGTCCACAGGGGGGAGTAGGTGGCTACACCTTC
>.|TRBV5-6|TRBD1|TRBJ1-4
CASTRDSVEKLFF
TGTGCCAGCACTCGGGACAGCGTTGAAAAACTGTTTTTT
>few|TRBV27|TRBD2|TRBJ2-1
CASSDRDYRQDEQFF
TGTGCCAGCAGCGACCGGGACTACCGTCAGGATGAGCAGTTCTTC
>.|TRBV4-2|TRBD1|TRBJ2-3
CASTHKGRGRISTDTQYF
TGTGCCAGCACCCACAAGGGCAGGGGGCGTATAAGCACAGATACGCAGTATTTT
>.|TRBV5-1|TRBD1|TRBJ1-1
CASRDPGQVRREAFF
TGCGCCAGCAGAGACCCTGGACAGGTTAGGAGGGAAGCTTTCTTT
>.|TRBV6-1|.|TRBJ1-2
CASSEARGDRGYTF
TGTGCCAGCAGTGAAGCGCGGGGGGATCGAGGCTACACCTTC
>.|TRBV5-4|TRBD1|TRBJ1-1
CASSPGQGTFHTEAFF
TGTGCCAGCAGCCCCGGACAGGGCACGTTCCACACTGAAGCTTTCTTT
>.|TRBV19|.|TRBJ2-7
CASSVGGASYEQYF
TGTGCCAGTAGTGTGGGGGGAGCCTCCTACGAGCAGTACTTC
>.|TRBV3-1/TRBV3-2|TRBD2|TRBJ2-1
CASSPLLAGGHSGEQFF
TGTGCCAGCAGCCCCCTACTAGCGGGGGGGCATTCCGGTGAGCAGTTCTTC
>.|TRBV7-9|TRBD2|TRBJ2-5
CASCLAGGLETQYF
TGTGCCAGCTGCCTAGCGGGGGGGCTCGAGACCCAGTACTTC
>once|TRBV9|TRBD1|TRBJ2-2
CASSVTGGPGTGELFF
TGTGCCAGCAGCGTAACAGGGGGACCGGGAACCGGGGAGCTGTTTTTT
>.|TRBV5-1|.|TRBJ1-1
CASKTQGPSRSEAFF
TGCGCCAGCAAAACACAGGGACCTTCGCGTAGTGAAGCTTTCTTT
>.|TRBV12-2|.|TRBJ2-1
CASRTRVGGNEQFF
TGTGCAAGTCGCACCCGGGTGGGAGGCAATGAGCAGTTCTTC
>.|TRBV19|.|TRBJ2-5
CASSPRVEETQYF
TGTGCCAGTAGTCCGAGGGTAGAAGAGACCCAGTACTTC
>.|TRBV5-1|.|TRBJ2-3
CASSLNQGTQYF
TGCGCCAGCAGCTTGAATCAGGGTACGCAGTATTTT
>.|TRBV6-1|.|TRBJ1-2
CASSELGASPTNYGYTF
TGTGCCAGCAGTGAATTGGGGGCGTCCCCCACTAACTATGGCTACACCTTC
>few|TRBV19|.|TRBJ1-1
CASIDSLNTEAFF
TGTGCCAGTATTGACAGTCTGAACACTGAAGCTTTCTTT
>.|TRBV2|.|TRBJ1-2
CASSGQEPYIYGYTF
TGTGCCAGCAGTGGACAGGAACCCTATATATATGGCTACACCTTC
>.|TRBV21-1|.|TRBJ2-3
CASRSLGQASTDTQYF
TGTGCCAGCAGGAGCCTGGGACAGGCGAGCACAGATACGCAGTATTTT
>.|TRBV4-1|.|TRBJ1-5
CASSQVPNQPQHF
TGCGCCAGCAGCCAAGTTCCTAATCAGCCCCAGCATTTT
>.|TRBV5-1|.|TRBJ2-1
CASSLQADNEQFF
TGCGCCAGCAGCTTACAGGCTGACAATGAGCAGTTCTTC
>once|TRBV9|.|TRBJ1-2
CASSPRPEGGYTF
TGTGCCAGCAGCCCTCGACCGGAGGGTGGCTACACCTTC
>.|TRBV24-1|.|TRBJ2-1
CATSEGVDKQFF
TGTGCCACCAGTGAAGGGGTGGATAAGCAGTTCTTC
>.|TRBV18|.|TRBJ2-1
CASSPPSRASYNEQFF
TGTGCCAGCTCACCACCGTCCAGGGCCTCCTACAATGAGCAGTTCTTC
>.|TRBV12-2|.|TRBJ1-2
CASRSQGFSSYTF
TGTGCAAGTCGCTCCCAGGGGTTTAGTAGCTACACCTTC
>.|TRBV19|.|TRBJ2-5
CASSITGETQYF
TGTGCCAGTAGTATAACGGGAGAGACCCAGTACTTC
>.|TRBV19|.|TRBJ1-3
CASRSAGAGGNTIYF
TGTGCCAGTAGGTCTGCAGGGGCTGGTGGAAACACCATATATTTT
>.|TRBV5-1|TRBD2|TRBJ2-1
CASSLDSGDYNEQFF
TGCGCCAGCAGCTTGGATAGCGGGGACTACAATGAGCAGTTCTTC
>.|TRBV19|.|TRBJ1-1
CASSMGTGTSGTEAFF
TGTGCCAGTAGTATGGGAACAGGGACCAGTGGCACTGAAGCTTTCTTT
>.|TRBV28|.|TRBJ1-2
CASSLGGGRPFYGYTF
TGTGCCAGCAGTTTGGGAGGTGGCAGACCGTTCTATGGCTACACCTTC
>.|TRBV11-2|TRBD1|TRBJ1-1
CASSSPGQSEAFF
TGTGCCAGCAGCTCTCCGGGACAGAGTGAAGCTTTCTTT
>.|TRBV4-1|TRBD1|TRBJ1-2
CASSRSGTGGLYGYTF
TGCGCCAGCAGCCGATCCGGGACAGGGGGCCTCTATGGCTACACCTTC
>.|TRBV2|TRBD1|TRBJ1-2
CATQPGGNYGYTF
TGTGCCACCCAACCAGGGGGTAACTATGGCTACACCTTC
>few|TRBV2|TRBD1|TRBJ1-4
CASRGQGGFNEKLFF
TGTGCCAGCAGGGGACAGGGGGGTTTTAATGAAAAACTGTTTTTT
>.|TRBV2|TRBD1|TRBJ1-1
CASTQGQGDLKAFF
TGTGCCAGCACCCAAGGACAGGGCGATTTAAAAGCTTTCTTT
>few|TRBV25-1|.|TRBJ1-3
CASSELQQGGGNTIYF
TGTGCCAGCAGTGAATTGCAGCAGGGTGGTGGAAACACCATATATTTT
>.|TRBV3-1/TRBV3-2|TRBD2|TRBJ2-3
CASSQGLAGPTDTQYF
TGTGCCAGCAGCCAAGGGCTAGCGGGGCCTACAGATACGCAGTATTTT
>once|TRBV5-1|.|TRBJ2-3
CASSLGQATDTQYF
TGCGCCAGCAGCTTGGGACAGGCGACAGATACGCAGTATTTT
>.|TRBV5-4|TRBD1|TRBJ1-4
CASSRSGTASEKLFF
TGTGCCAGCAGCCGGTCTGGGACAGCCAGCGAAAAACTGTTTTTT
>.|TRBV28|.|TRBJ2-3
CASSVRLGTDTQYF
TGTGCCAGCAGTGTTAGACTAGGCACAGATACGCAGTATTTT
>.|TRBV7-8|TRBD1|TRBJ1-5
CASSYRDRGNQPQHF
TGTGCCAGCAGTTACCGGGACAGGGGCAATCAGCCCCAGCATTTT
>.|TRBV2|.|TRBJ2-5
CASSDSRGLGRETQYF
TGTGCCAGCAGTGATTCGCGGGGACTGGGTAGGGAGACCCAGTACTTC
>.|TRBV5-1|TRBD2|TRBJ2-3
CASSSPEGGPYTQYF
TGCGCCAGCAGCTCCCCCGAGGGAGGGCCATATACGCAGTATTTT
>.|TRBV11-3|.|TRBJ2-2
CASSLAQSNTGELFF
TGTGCCAGCAGCTTAGCACAGTCGAACACCGGGGAGCTGTTTTTT
>.|TRBV5-1|TRBD1|TRBJ2-2
CASSLNAGTGGTGELFF
TGCGCCAGCAGCTTGAATGCGGGGACAGGGGGCACCGGGGAGCTGTTTTTT
>.|TRBV18|TRBD2|TRBJ2-7
CASSAGLAGAEQYF
TGTGCCAGCTCAGCGGGACTAGCGGGAGCCGAGCAGTACTTC
>.|TRBV19|TRBD2|TRBJ2-2
CASSIPSGRAGDTGELFF
TGTGCCAGTAGTATTCCTAGCGGGAGGGCCGGGGACACCGGGGAGCTGTTTTTT
>.|TRBV10-3|TRBD1|TRBJ2-7
CAISPTGPSYEQYF
TGTGCCATCAGCCCGACAGGGCCCTCCTACGAGCAGTACTTC
>.|TRBV7-9|.|TRBJ2-1
CASSLVGGASSYNEQFF
TGTGCCAGCAGCTTGGTTGGGGGGGCAAGCTCCTACAATGAGCAGTTCTTC
>.|TRBV27|TRBD2|TRBJ2-1
CASSRRLAAHIEQFF
TGTGCCAGCAGTCGGCGACTAGCGGCCCACATCGAGCAGTTCTTC
>few|TRBV6-1|TRBD1|TRBJ2-2
CASSAWTGTNTGELFF
TGTGCCAGCAGTGCCTGGACAGGTACGAACACCGGGGAGCTGTTTTTT
>.|TRBV19|TRBD1|TRBJ1-1
CATQDRGNTEAFF
TGTGCCACCCAGGACAGGGGAAACACTGAAGCTTTCTTT